This entry lists 3 T cell receptor beta chains sequenced from one sample in a study of identical twins. In TCRdb, the 5' RACE reads were re-called with MiXCR into one record per CDR3 protein. The top ten clones hold around 12% of a sample with more than 600,000 distinct CDR3 sequences, approximately 18% of them seen once. The data were also submitted as part of a second study, on T cells expressing NK-cell markers.

The sequenced sample consisted of PBMCs. The receptors originated from a woman aged 18 to 35 in good health.

The rearrangement joins TRBV3-1 to TRBJ2-1; a weak D match, TRBD2 (5 bases). Germline CDR1 and CDR2: LGHDT and YNNKEL (reference sequence). This CDR3 is built from 16 residues. The V end lost 3 bases, the J end lost 2 bases, and 14 bases lay between the germline ends. The CDR3 region is CASSHNLAATYNEQFF. CDR3 bases: TGTGCCAGCAGCCATAATCTAGCCGCCACCTACAATGAGCAGTTCTTC.

V gene TRBV24-1 combines with J gene TRBJ2-3; 12 bases line up with TRBD2. Looked up from germline, CDR1 is KGHDR and CDR2 is SFDVKD. CDR3 length: 16 amino acids. V gave up 5 bases and J gave up 5 bases; unmatched junction bases: 7. The CDR3 spells CATSARGGLAGDTQYF. The CDR3 nucleotides are TGTGCCACCAGTGCCCGTGGGGGACTAGCGGGAGATACGCAGTATTTT.

This clonotype appeared a few times. The chain recombines TRBV24-1 with TRBJ2-5; the D is unclear. The CDR3 consists of 13 residues. Trimming cost V 2 bases and J 2 bases, with 5 bases left between them. Germline V gene data show CDR1 as KGHDR and CDR2 as SFDVKD. In nucleotides, the CDR3 is TGTGCCACCAGTGATTCCTCACAAGAGACCCAGTACTTC. It translates to CATSDSSQETQYF.